This entry features one TCR beta chain sequence. Its antigen is unidentified. Germline CDR1 reads MNHEY; CDR2 reads SMNVEV (reference sequence). Trimming shortened V by 6 bases and J by 4 bases, and 12 bases separated the two germline ends. The CDR3 has 14 residues. TCRdb redid the calling of the reads with MiXCR, one entry per CDR3 protein. The table records about 830,000 distinct CDR3 sequences, about 31% of them present only once. This entry comes from a study of T cell repertoires in cytomegalovirus infection. Here the sequenced sample was cultured CD8+ T cells from PBMCs, taken from culture after CMV antigen stimulation. The rearrangement uses TRBV27 and TRBJ2-2, with D hard to call. The source of this sequence is a human donor in good health (CMV status not recorded). Some clones in this sample may be carry-over from other donors' samples. CDR3 sequence (DNA): TGTGCCAGCAGGCCAATCGCTTCCACCGGGGAGCTGTTTTTT. Amino acid sequence: CASRPIASTGELFF.